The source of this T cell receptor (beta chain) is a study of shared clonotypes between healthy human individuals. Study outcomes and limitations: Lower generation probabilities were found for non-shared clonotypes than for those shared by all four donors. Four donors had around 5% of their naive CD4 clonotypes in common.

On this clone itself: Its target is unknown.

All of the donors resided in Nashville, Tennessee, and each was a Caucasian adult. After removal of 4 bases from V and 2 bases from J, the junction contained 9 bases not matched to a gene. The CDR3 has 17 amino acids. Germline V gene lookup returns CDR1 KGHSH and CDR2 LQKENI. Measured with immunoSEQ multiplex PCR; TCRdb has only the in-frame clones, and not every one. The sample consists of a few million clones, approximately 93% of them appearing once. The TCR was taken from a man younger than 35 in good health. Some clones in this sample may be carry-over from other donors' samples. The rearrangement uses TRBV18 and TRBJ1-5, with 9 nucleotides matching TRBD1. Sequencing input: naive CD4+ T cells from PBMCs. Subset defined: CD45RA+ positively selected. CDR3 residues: CASSLLSTGGGNQPQHF. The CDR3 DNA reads TGTGCCAGCTCACTATTATCGACAGGGGGGGGCAATCAGCCCCAGCATTTT.